The 24 T cell receptor beta chains in this list originate from one sample, sequenced in a study of T cells in Graves' hyperthyroidism and ophthalmopathy. TCR beta CDR3 region amplification was performed from RNA transcripts. The TCR CDR3 was amplified in a first-round RT-PCR using the HTBI primer set. A single record per CDR3 protein comes from TCRdb applying MiXCR to the multiplex PCR reads. The sample lists hundreds of thousands of distinct CDR3 sequences; just over 45% were seen once. The material sequenced was peripheral blood or thyroid tissue (not recorded which). The receptors come from a woman younger than 35 with Graves' hyperthyroidism.

The chain carries TRBV19 and TRBJ2-2, with D unresolved. Germline CDR1 is LNHDA and CDR2 is SQIVND (reference sequence). Between the trimmed V and J ends, which lost 0 bases and 0 bases, there was a span of 8 bases. The CDR3 sequence is 16 residues long. The CDR3 coding sequence is TGTGCCAGTAGTATAGAGGAGCATGCGAACACCGGGGAGCTGTTTTTT. It is translated as CASSIEEHANTGELFF.

This chain links TRBV5-4 with TRBJ2-7; 9 bases agree with TRBD2. Germline V gene data show CDR1 as SGHNT and CDR2 as YYREEE (reference sequence). The CDR3 covers 16 residues. The junction had 17 bases not matched to a gene; V was cut back by 4 bases and J by 9 bases. DNA of the CDR3: TGTGCCAGCAGCCAAGCAGACGCAGCGGGAGGCCACCCGCAGTACTTC. Protein sequence: CASSQADAAGGHPQYF.

This clonotype was counted a few times. The chain uses TRBV5-4 and TRBJ1-4; TRBD1 matches at 8 bases. V lost 4 bases and J lost 10; bases outside the gene matches: 9. CDR1 is SGHNT and CDR2 is YYREEE in the germline V gene (reference sequence). This CDR3 has 14 residues. The CDR3 region has the DNA TGTGCCAGCAGCCCGGGACAGGCCCGCGGAAAACTGTTTTTT. Translated: CASSPGQARGKLFF.

This rearrangement joins TRBV19 to TRBJ1-1; unclear D gene. This CDR3 has 14 residues. Germline lookup yields CDR1 LNHDA and CDR2 SQIVND (reference sequence). The V end lost 5 bases, the J end lost 5 bases, and 15 bases lay between the germline ends. The CDR3 sequence is CASSPWVARTEAFF. CDR3 nucleotide sequence: TGTGCCAGTAGTCCGTGGGTCGCCCGGACTGAAGCTTTCTTT.

The V gene is TRBV7-2, the J gene TRBJ1-4; 8 bases match TRBD1. There are 17 residues in the CDR3. The trim removed 3 bases at V and 8 bases at J, leaving 14 bases unmatched. Germline CDR1 and CDR2: SGHTA and FQGNSA. The CDR3 DNA sequence: TGTGCCAGCAGCTTGGATCCCAGGGGGCGGAAGACCGAAAAACTGTTTTTT. It is translated as CASSLDPRGRKTEKLFF.

The chain links TRBV29-1 to TRBJ1-1; 8 bases align to TRBD1. Germline CDR1 reads SQVTM; CDR2 reads ANQGSEA. The CDR3 is made up of 14 amino acids. Trimming took 7 bases from V and 4 from J; bases not matched to a gene: 11. CDR3 residues: CSGWTGRRGTEAFF. The CDR3 DNA follows: TGCAGCGGCTGGACAGGGAGAAGGGGCACTGAAGCTTTCTTT.

Remarks on this clonotype: One junction end does not reproduce the germline sequence, and a read error may be involved. The rearrangement joins TRBV7-8 to TRBJ2-7; possibly TRBD2 for D (6 bases). This CDR3 is 15 amino acids long. Germline CDR1 and CDR2: SGHVS and FQNEAQ. The CDR3 DNA reads TGTGCCGGCAGCCCCGGGAGTCATCGTGGCTTCGAGCAGTACTTC. Translation gives CAGSPGSHRGFEQYF.

As to this clonotype: The junction does not match germline at one end; this may be a read error. The J gene is TRBJ1-1, the V gene TRBV10-3; 7 nucleotides agree with TRBD1. The CDR3 is 12 residues long. Germline lookup yields CDR1 ENHRY and CDR2 SYGVKD. The CDR3 protein is CASSYHGQEGFF. Written as DNA, the CDR3 is TGTGCCAGCAGTTACCACGGACAGGAAGGTTTCTTT.

Ten or more counts support this clonotype. The rearrangement uses TRBV24-1 and TRBJ1-2; 10 bases are a match to TRBD1. The length of the CDR3 is 16 residues. V lost 4 bases and J lost 2; bases outside the gene matches: 6. CDR1 is KGHDR, CDR2 SFDVKD, per germline. CDR3 DNA: TGTGCCACCAGTGACCTCGGGACAGGGGTCAACTATGGCTACACCTTC. Its protein is CATSDLGTGVNYGYTF.

The chain is built from TRBV24-1 and TRBJ2-6; 8 bases align to TRBD1. J lost 0 bases, V lost 3 bases, and 3 bases had no gene match. The CDR3 is 17 amino acids. Germline V gives CDR1 KGHDR, CDR2 SFDVKD. CDR3 loop: CATSDPRGHSGANVLTF. The CDR3, as DNA: TGTGCCACCAGTGATCCCAGGGGGCACTCTGGGGCCAACGTCCTGACTTTC.

This clonotype was observed a handful of times. The chain links TRBV7-2 to TRBJ1-3; D is undetermined. This CDR3 is built from 12 residues. Trimming pared 7 bases from V and 0 bases from J, leaving 4 bases between. The V gene's germline CDR1 is SGHTA and CDR2 FQGNSA. CDR3 amino acids: CASTNSGNTIYF. The CDR3 DNA reads TGTGCCAGCACAAACTCTGGAAACACCATATATTTT.

The V call is TRBV2, the J call TRBJ2-5; 12 bases are a match to TRBD2. The CDR3 has 16 amino acids. The V gene end was trimmed by 5 bases and the J gene end by 5 bases; junction bases not matched to a gene: 9. Germline V gives CDR1 SNHLY, CDR2 FYNNEI. This CDR3 is CASSSSSGRAGETQYF. DNA for the CDR3: TGTGCCAGCAGTTCCTCTAGCGGGAGGGCCGGGGAGACCCAGTACTTC.

In its sample, this clonotype was seen many times. The rearrangement joins TRBV7-6 to TRBJ2-7; no reliable D call. Trimming shortened V by 0 bases and J by 5 bases, and 5 bases separated the two germline ends. Germline V lookup: CDR1 SGHVS, CDR2 FNYEAQ. The CDR3 covers 12 residues. The CDR3 is CASSLARHEQYF. The CDR3 DNA follows: TGTGCCAGCAGCTTAGCAAGGCACGAGCAGTACTTC.

This clonotype came up a few times. V and J are TRBV7-9 and TRBJ1-2, with unresolved D. The germline V gene has CDR1 SEHNR and CDR2 FQNEAQ (reference sequence). Trimming removed 2 bases at V and 2 bases at J, with 9 bases between. The CDR3 is 14 amino acids. For the CDR3, the DNA is TGTGCCAGCAGCTTAAGGGCCGAGAACTATGGCTACACCTTC. It translates to CASSLRAENYGYTF. Based on the CDR3 plus reference TRBV7-9 and TRBJ1-2, the full variable domain is DTGVSQNPRHKITKRGQNVTFRCDPISEHNRLYWYRQTLGQGPEFLTYFQNEAQLEKSRLLSDRFSAERPKGSFSTLEIQRTEQGDSAMYLCASSLRAENYGYTFGSGTRLTVV.

The V and J genes are TRBV7-9 and TRBJ2-5; 15 bases match TRBD2. Trimming at V came to 5 bases and at J to 4 bases, leaving 5 bases not matched to a gene. The CDR3 length is 16 residues. The germline V gene has CDR1 SEHNR and CDR2 FQNEAQ (reference sequence). The CDR3 DNA is TGTGCCAGCAGCGAGGGACTAGCGGGAGGCCCAGAGACCCAGTACTTC. Translated, it gives CASSEGLAGGPETQYF. Variable domain in full (rest from reference TRBV7-9 and TRBJ2-5): DTGVSQNPRHKITKRGQNVTFRCDPISEHNRLYWYRQTLGQGPEFLTYFQNEAQLEKSRLLSDRFSAERPKGSFSTLEIQRTEQGDSAMYLCASSEGLAGGPETQYFGPGTRLLVL.

Points on this clonotype: This may stem from a read error, because a much larger clone lies one nucleotide away. The chain recombines TRBV7-2 with TRBJ2-7; 7 nucleotides agree with TRBD1. The V gene's germline CDR1 is SGHTA and CDR2 FQGNSA. With V trimmed by 7 bases and J by 1 base, 4 bases remained unmatched. The CDR3 is 13 residues long. CDR3 residues: CASNEQGSYEQYF. The CDR3 DNA reads TGTGCCAGCAACGAACAGGGGTCCTACGAGCAGTACTTC.

The CDR3 DNA is TGTGCCAGCGGACTGGCGGCGGGTGTAGGGCAAGAGACCCAGTACTTC. Protein sequence: CASGLAAGVGQETQYF. This rearrangement joins TRBV2 to TRBJ2-5; D perhaps matches TRBD2 (5 bases). This CDR3 spans 16 amino acids. Germline V gives CDR1 SNHLY, CDR2 FYNNEI. Trimming removed 8 bases at V and 2 bases at J, with 21 bases between.

This clonotype was recorded a few times. For the CDR3, the DNA is TGTGCCAGCAGCTCGGATGGGGATAGGAACACTGAAGCTTTCTTT. Translation: CASSSDGDRNTEAFF. The rearrangement joins TRBV7-8 to TRBJ1-1; no clear D gene. Per the germline V gene, CDR1 is SGHVS and CDR2 is FQNEAQ. The ends were cut back, 4 bases at V and 1 base at J, with 13 bases in the middle. The CDR3 runs 15 residues.

The table lists this clonotype with many counts. This chain links TRBV7-9 with TRBJ1-2; D ambiguous. CDR1 is SEHNR, CDR2 FQNEAQ, per germline (reference sequence). This CDR3 is built from 14 residues. The V gene lost 3 bases and the J gene lost 7 bases, with 15 bases spanning the gap. The chain's CDR3 is CASSLGGDFGGYTF. DNA for the CDR3: TGTGCCAGCAGCTTGGGAGGTGACTTTGGTGGCTACACCTTC.

The chain couples TRBV2 to TRBJ1-2; D ambiguous. Deletions cut 4 bases from V and 7 bases from J, with 28 bases between. The CDR3 has 18 amino acids. Looked up from germline, CDR1 is SNHLY and CDR2 is FYNNEI. In DNA form, the CDR3 reads TGTGCCAGCAGTGGGTTACCCCCCTCGACGACTGCTAGTGGTGGCTACACCTTC. This sequence encodes CASSGLPPSTTASGGYTF.

With respect to this clonotype: This likely comes from a read error, as the CDR3 has no conserved phenylalanine or tryptophan at its end. The rearrangement links TRBV5-1 to TRBJ1-5; tentative D call: TRBD1 (5 bases). There are 13 residues in the CDR3. V dropped 3 bases and J dropped 6 bases, with 10 bases sitting between them. Germline assignment: CDR1 SGHRS and CDR2 YFSETQ. Written as DNA, the CDR3 is TGCGCCAGCAGCTCAGGGAACGCTCAGCCCCAGCATTGT. It encodes CASSSGNAQPQHC.

CDR3 nucleotides: TGTGCCAGCAGGGGGTGGGGTCGCCCCGCGGCTTTCTTT. Its protein product is CASRGWGRPAAFF. The genes are TRBV6-1 and TRBJ1-1; D is undetermined. Germline V gene lookup returns CDR1 MNHNS and CDR2 SASEGT. V gave up 6 bases and J gave up 11 bases, with 19 bases separating them. The CDR3 has 13 residues.

Concerning this clonotype: One end of the junction varies from germline; a read error may be responsible. The V call is TRBV10-3, the J call TRBJ1-1, with 10 nucleotides matching TRBD1. Germline CDR1 and CDR2: ENHRY and SYGVKD. This CDR3 has 15 residues. DNA for the CDR3: TGTGCCAGCAGTTATATCTTGACAGGGGGCTTGGAAGCTTTCTTT. This translates into CASSYILTGGLEAFF.

This rearrangement joins TRBV29-1 to TRBJ2-7; a possible D gene is TRBD2 (6 bases). Germline V lookup: CDR1 SQVTM, CDR2 ANQGSEA. V lost 4 bases and J lost 7, with 20 bases in between. The CDR3 is 14 amino acids. CDR3 coding DNA: TGCAGCGTTGGTTTGGGCGGGACGGGGAATGAGCAGTACTTC. This translates into CSVGLGGTGNEQYF.